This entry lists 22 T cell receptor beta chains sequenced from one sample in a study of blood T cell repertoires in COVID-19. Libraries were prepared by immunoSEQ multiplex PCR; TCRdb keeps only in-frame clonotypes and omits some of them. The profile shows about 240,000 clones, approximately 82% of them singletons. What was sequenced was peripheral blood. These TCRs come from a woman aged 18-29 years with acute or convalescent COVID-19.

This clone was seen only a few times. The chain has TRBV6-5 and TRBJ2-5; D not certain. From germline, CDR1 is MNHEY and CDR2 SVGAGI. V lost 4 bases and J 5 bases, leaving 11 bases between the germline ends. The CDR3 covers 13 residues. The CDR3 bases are TGTGCCAGCAGTTTCACTAATGCTGAGACCCAGTACTTC. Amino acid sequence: CASSFTNAETQYF.

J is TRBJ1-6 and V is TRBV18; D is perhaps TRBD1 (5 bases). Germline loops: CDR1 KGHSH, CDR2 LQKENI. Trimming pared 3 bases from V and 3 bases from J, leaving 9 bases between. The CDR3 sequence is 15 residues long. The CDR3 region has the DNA TGTGCCAGCTCACCTAGACAGATCTATAATTCACCCCTCCACTTT. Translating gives CASSPRQIYNSPLHF.

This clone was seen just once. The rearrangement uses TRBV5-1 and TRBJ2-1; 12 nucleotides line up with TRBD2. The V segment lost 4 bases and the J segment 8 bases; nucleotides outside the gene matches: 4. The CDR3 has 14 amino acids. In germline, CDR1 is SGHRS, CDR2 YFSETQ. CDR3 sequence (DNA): TGCGCCAGCAGCGGACTAGCGGGAATTTATGAGCAGTTCTTC. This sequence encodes CASSGLAGIYEQFF.

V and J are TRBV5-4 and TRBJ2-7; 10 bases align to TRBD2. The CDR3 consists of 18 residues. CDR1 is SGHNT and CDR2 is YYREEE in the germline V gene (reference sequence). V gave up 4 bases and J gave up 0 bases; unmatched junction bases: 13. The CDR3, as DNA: TGTGCCAGCAGCGGGGCGATGATAGCGGGAGGATTCTCCTACGAGCAGTACTTC. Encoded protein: CASSGAMIAGGFSYEQYF.

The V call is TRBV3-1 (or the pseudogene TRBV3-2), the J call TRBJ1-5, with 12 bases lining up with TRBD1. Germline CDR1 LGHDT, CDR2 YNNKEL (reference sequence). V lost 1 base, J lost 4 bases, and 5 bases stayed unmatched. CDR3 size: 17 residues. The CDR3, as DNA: TGTGCCAGCAGCCAAGCCACGGGACAGGGGGCTAATCAGCCCCAGCATTTT. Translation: CASSQATGQGANQPQHF.

The CDR3 is CASSLVLAGGPIEQFF. CDR3 coding DNA: TGTGCCAGCAGCTTAGTGTTAGCGGGAGGGCCGATTGAGCAGTTCTTC. The chain recombines TRBV7-8 with TRBJ2-1; 11 bases line up with TRBD2. After removal of 1 base from V and 9 bases from J, the junction contained 8 bases not matched to a gene. Germline CDR1 is SGHVS and CDR2 is FQNEAQ. The CDR3 loop spans 16 amino acids. The variable domain in full, with the rest retrieved from reference TRBV7-8 and TRBJ2-1, is GAGVSQSPRYKVAKRGQDVALRCDPISGHVSLFWYQQALGQGPEFLTYFQNEAQLDKSGLPSDRFFAERPEGSVSTLKIQRTQQEDSAVYLCASSLVLAGGPIEQFFGPGTRLTVL.

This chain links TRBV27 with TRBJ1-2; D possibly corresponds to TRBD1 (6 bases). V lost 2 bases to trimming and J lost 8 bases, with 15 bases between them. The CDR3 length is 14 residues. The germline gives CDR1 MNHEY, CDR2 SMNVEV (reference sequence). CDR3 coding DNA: TGTGCCAGCAGTTTAACGGGGGGCAACCGGGGCTACACCTTC. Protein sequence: CASSLTGGNRGYTF.

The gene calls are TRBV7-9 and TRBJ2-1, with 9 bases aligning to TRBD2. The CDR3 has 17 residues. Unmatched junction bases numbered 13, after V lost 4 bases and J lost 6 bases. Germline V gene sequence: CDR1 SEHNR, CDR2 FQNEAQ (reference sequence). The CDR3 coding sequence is TGTGCCAGCAGCTGGGCCCCTAGCGGGATTGGGCTCAATGAGCAGTTCTTC. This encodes CASSWAPSGIGLNEQFF.

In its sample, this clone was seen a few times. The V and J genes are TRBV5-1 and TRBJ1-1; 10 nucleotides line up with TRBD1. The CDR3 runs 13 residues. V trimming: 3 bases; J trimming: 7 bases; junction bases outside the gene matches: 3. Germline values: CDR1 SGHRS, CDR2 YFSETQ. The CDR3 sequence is CASSSTGGGEAFF. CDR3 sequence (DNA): TGCGCCAGCAGCTCGACAGGGGGCGGTGAAGCTTTCTTT.

The CDR3 protein is CASSYMFYGYTF. The CDR3 DNA reads TGTGCCAGCAGTTACATGTTCTATGGCTACACCTTC. The chain is built from TRBV28 and TRBJ1-2; D gene uncertain. Germline CDR1 MDHEN, CDR2 SYDVKM. This CDR3 has 12 residues. Trimming pared 4 bases from V and 4 bases from J, leaving 7 bases between.

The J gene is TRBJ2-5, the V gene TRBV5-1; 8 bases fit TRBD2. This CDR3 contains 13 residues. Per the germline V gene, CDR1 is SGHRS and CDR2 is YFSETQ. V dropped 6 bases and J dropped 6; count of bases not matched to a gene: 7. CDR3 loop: CASKGREVKTQYF. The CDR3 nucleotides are TGCGCCAGCAAGGGGCGGGAGGTTAAGACCCAGTACTTC.

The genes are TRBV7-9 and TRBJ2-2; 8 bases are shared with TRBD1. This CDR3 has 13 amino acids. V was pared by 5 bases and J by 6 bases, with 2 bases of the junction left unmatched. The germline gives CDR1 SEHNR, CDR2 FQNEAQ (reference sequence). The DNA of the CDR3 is TGTGCCAGCAGCCCAGGGGGCTCCGGGGAGCTGTTTTTT. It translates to CASSPGGSGELFF.

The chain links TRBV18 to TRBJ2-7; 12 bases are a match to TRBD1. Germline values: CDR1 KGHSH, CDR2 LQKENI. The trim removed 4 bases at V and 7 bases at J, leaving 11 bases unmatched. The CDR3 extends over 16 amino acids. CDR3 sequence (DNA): TGTGCCAGCTCACAAGATCCGGGACAGGGGGCTGGTGAGCAGTACTTC. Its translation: CASSQDPGQGAGEQYF.

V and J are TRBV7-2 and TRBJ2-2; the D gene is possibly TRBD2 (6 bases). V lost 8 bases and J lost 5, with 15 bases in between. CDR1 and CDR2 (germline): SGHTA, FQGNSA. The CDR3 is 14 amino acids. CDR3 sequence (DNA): TGTGCCAGCCCGCCGGGAGCCTGGACCGGGGAGCTGTTTTTT. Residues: CASPPGAWTGELFF.

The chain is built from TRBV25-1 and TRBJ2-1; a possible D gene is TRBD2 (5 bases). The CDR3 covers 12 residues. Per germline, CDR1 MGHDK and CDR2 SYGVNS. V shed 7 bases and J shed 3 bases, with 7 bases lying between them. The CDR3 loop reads CASTEGYNEQFF. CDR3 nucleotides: TGTGCCAGCACCGAGGGCTACAATGAGCAGTTCTTC.

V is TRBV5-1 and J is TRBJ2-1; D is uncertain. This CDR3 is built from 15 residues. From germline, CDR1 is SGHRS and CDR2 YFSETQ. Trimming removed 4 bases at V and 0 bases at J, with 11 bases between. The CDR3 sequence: CASSTLLSSYNEQFF. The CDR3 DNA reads TGCGCCAGCAGCACCCTACTGAGCTCCTACAATGAGCAGTTCTTC.

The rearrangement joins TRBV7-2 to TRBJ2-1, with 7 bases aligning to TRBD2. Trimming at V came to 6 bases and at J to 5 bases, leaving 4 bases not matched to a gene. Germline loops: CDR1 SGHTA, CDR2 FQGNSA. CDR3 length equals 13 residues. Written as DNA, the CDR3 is TGTGCCAGCAGAGAGGCGGGGGACAATGAGCAGTTCTTC. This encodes CASREAGDNEQFF.

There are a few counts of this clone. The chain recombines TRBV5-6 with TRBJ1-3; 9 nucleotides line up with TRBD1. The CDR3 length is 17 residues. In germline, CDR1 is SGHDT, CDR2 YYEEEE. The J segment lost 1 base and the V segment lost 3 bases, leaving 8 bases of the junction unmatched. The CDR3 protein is CASSSWWDRVSGNTIYF. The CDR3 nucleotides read TGTGCCAGCAGCTCATGGTGGGACAGGGTTTCTGGAAACACCATATATTTT. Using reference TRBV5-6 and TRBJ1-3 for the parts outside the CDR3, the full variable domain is DAGVTQSPTHLIKTRGQQVTLRCSPKSGHDTVSWYQQALGQGPQFIFQYYEEEERQRGNFPDRFSGHQFPNYSSELNVNALLLGDSALYLCASSSWWDRVSGNTIYFGEGSWLTVV.

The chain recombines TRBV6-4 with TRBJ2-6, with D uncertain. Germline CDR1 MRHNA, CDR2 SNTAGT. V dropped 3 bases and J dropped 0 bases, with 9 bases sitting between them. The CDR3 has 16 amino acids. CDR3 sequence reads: CASSEISSSGANVLTF. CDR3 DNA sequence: TGTGCCAGCAGTGAGATCTCGAGCTCTGGGGCCAACGTCCTGACTTTC.

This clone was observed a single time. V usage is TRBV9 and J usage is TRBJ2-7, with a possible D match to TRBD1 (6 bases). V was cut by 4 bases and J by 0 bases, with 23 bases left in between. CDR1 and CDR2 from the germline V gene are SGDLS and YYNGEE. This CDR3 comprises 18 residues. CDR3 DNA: TGTGCCAGCAGCATAGGCTTAGCAGGTGGGGGCGTCTCCTACGAGCAGTACTTC. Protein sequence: CASSIGLAGGGVSYEQYF.

The CDR3: CASSVTSGKVEQYF. CDR3 in DNA: TGTGCCAGCAGCGTGACTAGCGGGAAGGTCGAGCAGTACTTC. V is TRBV9 and J is TRBJ2-7, with TRBD2 matching 11 bases. The CDR3 consists of 14 residues. Trimming at V came to 2 bases and at J to 6 bases, leaving 4 bases not matched to a gene. Germline lookup yields CDR1 SGDLS and CDR2 YYNGEE.

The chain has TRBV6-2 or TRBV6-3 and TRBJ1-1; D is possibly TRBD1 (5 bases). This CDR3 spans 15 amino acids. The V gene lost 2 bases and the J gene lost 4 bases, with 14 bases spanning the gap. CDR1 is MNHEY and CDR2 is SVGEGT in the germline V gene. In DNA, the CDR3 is TGTGCCAGCAGTTACACCTCCCAGGGCACCACTGAAGCTTTCTTT. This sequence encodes CASSYTSQGTTEAFF.